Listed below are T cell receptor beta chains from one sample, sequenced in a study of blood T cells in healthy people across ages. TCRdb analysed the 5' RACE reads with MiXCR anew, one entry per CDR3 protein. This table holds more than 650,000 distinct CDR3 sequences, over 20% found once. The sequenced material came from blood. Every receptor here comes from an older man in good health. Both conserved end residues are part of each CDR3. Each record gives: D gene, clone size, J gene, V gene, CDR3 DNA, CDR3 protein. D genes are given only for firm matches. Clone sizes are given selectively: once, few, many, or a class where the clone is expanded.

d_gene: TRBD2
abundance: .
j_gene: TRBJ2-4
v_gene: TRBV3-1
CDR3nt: TGTGCCAGCAGCCGGACAGTGACTAGCGGGAAGCACATTCAGTACTTC
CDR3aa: CASSRTVTSGKHIQYF

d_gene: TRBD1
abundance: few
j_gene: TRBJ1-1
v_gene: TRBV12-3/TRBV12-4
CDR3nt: TGTGCCAGCAGTTGGGGGGACAGATTGGACACTGAAGCTTTCTTT
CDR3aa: CASSWGDRLDTEAFF

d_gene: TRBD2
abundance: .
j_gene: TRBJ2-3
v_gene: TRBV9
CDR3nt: TGTGCCAGCAGCGTAAAAGGGAGGGCGGTGGATACGCAGTATTTT
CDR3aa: CASSVKGRAVDTQYF

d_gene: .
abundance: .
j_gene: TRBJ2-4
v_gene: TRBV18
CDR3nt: TGTGCCAGCGCACCACGAACATGGGTCAACGTCCAAAACATTCAGTACTTC
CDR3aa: CASAPRTWVNVQNIQYF

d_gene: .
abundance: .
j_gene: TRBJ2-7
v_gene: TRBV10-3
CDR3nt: TGTGCCATCAGTTCCGGGACGGAGCCCTCTGAGCAGTACTTC
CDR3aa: CAISSGTEPSEQYF

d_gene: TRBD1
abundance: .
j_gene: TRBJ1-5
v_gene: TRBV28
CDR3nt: TGTGCCAGCAGTCCACCACCGGGGACAGGCTCTTATCAGCCCCAGCATTTT
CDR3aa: CASSPPPGTGSYQPQHF

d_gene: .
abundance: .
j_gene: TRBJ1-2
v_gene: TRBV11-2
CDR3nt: TGTGCCAGCAGCCCATCCATGGGCATTTATGGCTACACCTTC
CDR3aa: CASSPSMGIYGYTF

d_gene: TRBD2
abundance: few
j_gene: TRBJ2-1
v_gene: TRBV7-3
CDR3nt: TGTGCCAGCAGCTTAGAGGGTAAACTAGCGGGAGACAACTCGTTCTTC
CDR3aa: CASSLEGKLAGDNSFF

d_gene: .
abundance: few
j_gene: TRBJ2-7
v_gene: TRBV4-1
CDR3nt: TGCGCCAGCAGCCAAGGTACTTATTACGAGCAGTACTTC
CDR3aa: CASSQGTYYEQYF

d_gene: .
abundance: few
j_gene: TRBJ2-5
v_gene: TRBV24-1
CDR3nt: TGTGCCACCAGTGATGCAGGGCGAGAGACCCAGTACTTC
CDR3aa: CATSDAGRETQYF

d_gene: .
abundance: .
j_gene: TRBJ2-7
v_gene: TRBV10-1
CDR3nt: TGCGCCAGCAGTGATGGGACGCCTCCATACGAGCAGTACTTC
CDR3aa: CASSDGTPPYEQYF

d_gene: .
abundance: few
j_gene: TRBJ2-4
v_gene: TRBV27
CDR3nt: TGTGCCAGCAGTTTATCCGGCCAGAGAAACATTCAGTACTTC
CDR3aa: CASSLSGQRNIQYF

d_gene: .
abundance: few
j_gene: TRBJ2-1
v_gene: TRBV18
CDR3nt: TGTGCCAGCTCACCACCGGAGTACGGCTACAATGAGCAGTTCTTC
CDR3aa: CASSPPEYGYNEQFF

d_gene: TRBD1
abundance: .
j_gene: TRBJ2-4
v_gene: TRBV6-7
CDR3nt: TGTGCCAGCAGTTGCGAATCAGGGGGCAGGGGCAAAAACATTCAGTACTTC
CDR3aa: CASSCESGGRGKNIQYF

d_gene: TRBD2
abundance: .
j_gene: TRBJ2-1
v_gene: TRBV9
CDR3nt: TGTGCCAGCAGCGTTGCGGGAGTAAACAATGGGCAGTTCTTC
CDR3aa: CASSVAGVNNGQFF

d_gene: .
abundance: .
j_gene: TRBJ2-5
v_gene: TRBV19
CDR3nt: TGTGCCAGTACTATACATCACGGGGGGCCTGATCAAGAGACCCAGTACTTC
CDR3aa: CASTIHHGGPDQETQYF

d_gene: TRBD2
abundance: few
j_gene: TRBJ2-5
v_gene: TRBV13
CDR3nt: TGTGCCAGCAGCGCGGGGGGATTTGCGGGGGTAAACCCGATACCCCGAAAAGAGACCCAGTACTTC
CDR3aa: CASSAGGFAGVNPIPRKETQYF

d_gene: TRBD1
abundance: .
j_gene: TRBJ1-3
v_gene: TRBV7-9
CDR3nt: TGTGCCAGCAGCTCCCGGGACAGGGGCCACTCTGGAAACACCATATATTTT
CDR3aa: CASSSRDRGHSGNTIYF

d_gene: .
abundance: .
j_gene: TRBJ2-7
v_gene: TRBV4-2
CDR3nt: TGTGCCAGCAGCCAAGATAGTCCCGGCGGGCAGTACTTC
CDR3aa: CASSQDSPGGQYF

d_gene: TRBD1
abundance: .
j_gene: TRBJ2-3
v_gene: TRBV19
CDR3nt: TGTGCTACACTTCGGGGACAGGGTTCGTCAGATACGCAGTATTTT
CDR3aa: CATLRGQGSSDTQYF

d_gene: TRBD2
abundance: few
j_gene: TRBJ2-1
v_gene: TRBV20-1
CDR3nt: TGCAGTGCGGACCTCGCTAGCGGATTCTACAATGAGCAGTTCTTC
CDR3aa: CSADLASGFYNEQFF

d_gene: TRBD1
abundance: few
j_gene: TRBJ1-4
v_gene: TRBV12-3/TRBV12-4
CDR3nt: TGTGCCAGCAGTTTCCAGGGGGCGAGGGAAAAACTGTTTTTT
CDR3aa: CASSFQGAREKLFF

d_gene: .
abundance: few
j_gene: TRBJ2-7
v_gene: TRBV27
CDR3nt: TGTGCCAGCAGTTTTTTCCAGGGCTCCTACGAGCAGTACTTC
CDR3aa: CASSFFQGSYEQYF

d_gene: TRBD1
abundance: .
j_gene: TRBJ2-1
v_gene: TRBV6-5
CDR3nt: TGTGCCAGCAGCTTAATCCCCTCCCGCGGGACAGGGCGACACAATGAGCAGTTCTTC
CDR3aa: CASSLIPSRGTGRHNEQFF